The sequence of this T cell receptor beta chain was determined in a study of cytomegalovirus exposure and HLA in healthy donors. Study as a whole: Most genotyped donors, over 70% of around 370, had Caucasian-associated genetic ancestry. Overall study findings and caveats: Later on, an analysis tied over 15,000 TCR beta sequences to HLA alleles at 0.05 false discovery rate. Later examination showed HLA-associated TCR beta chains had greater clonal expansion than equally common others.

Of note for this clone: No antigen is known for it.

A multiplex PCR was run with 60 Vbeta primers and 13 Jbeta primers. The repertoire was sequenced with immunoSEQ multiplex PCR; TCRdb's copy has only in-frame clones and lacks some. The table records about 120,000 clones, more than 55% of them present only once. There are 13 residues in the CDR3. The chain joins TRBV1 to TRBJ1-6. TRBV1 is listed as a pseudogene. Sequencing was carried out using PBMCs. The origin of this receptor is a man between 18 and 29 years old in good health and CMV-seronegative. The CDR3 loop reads CTSSQSRCSPLHF. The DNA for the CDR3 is TGCACCAGCAGCCAATCTAGGTGTTCACCCCTCCACTTT.